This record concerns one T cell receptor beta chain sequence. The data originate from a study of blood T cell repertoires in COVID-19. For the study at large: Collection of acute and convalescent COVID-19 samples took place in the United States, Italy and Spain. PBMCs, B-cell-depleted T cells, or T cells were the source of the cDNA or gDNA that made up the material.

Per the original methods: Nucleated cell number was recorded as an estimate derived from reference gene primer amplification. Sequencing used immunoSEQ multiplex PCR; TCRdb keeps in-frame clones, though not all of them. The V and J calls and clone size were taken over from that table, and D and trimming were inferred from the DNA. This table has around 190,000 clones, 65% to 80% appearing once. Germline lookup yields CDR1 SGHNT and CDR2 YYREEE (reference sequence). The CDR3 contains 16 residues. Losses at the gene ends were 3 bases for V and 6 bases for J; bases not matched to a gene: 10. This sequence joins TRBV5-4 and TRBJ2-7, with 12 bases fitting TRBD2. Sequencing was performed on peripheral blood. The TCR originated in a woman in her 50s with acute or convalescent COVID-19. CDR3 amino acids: CASSYSSGRATSEQYF. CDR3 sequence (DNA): TGTGCCAGCAGCTATTCTAGCGGGAGGGCAACTAGCGAGCAGTACTTC.